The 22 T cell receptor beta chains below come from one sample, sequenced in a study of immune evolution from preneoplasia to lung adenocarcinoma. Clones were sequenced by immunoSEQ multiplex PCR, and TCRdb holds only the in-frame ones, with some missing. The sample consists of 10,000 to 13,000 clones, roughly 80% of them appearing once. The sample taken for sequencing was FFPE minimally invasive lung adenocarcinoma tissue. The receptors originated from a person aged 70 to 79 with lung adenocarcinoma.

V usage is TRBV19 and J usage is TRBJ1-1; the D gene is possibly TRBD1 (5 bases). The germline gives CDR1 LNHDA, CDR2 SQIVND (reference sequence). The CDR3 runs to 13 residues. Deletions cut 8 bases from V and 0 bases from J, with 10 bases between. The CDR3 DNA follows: TGTGCCAGTTCCCAGGGCTTGAACACTGAAGCTTTCTTT. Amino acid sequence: CASSQGLNTEAFF.

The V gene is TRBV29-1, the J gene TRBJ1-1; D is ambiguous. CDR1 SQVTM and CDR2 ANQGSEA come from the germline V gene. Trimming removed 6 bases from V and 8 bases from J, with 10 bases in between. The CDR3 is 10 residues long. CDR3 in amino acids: CSVGGGEAFF. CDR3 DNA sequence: TGCAGCGTAGGAGGCGGAGAAGCTTTCTTT.

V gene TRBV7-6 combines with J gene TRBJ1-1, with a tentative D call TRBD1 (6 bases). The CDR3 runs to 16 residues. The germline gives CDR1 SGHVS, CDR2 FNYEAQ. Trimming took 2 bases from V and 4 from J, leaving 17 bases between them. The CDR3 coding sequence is TGTGCCAGCAGCTTATTATCGGGGGGGGCGCGCACTGAAGCTTTCTTT. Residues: CASSLLSGGARTEAFF.

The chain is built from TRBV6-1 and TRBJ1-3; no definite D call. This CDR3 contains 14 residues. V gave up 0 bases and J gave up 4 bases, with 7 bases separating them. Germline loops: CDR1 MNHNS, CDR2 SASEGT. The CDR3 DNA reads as TGTGCCAGCAGTGAAGCGCCAGCGGGAAACACCATATATTTT. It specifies CASSEAPAGNTIYF.

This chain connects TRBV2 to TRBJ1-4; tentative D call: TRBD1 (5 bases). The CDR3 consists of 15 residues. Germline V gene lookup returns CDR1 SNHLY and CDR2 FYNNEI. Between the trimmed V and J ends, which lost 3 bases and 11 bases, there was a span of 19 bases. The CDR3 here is CASSEFTGGFEKLFF. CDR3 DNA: TGTGCCAGCAGTGAGTTTACAGGAGGGTTTGAGAAACTGTTTTTT.

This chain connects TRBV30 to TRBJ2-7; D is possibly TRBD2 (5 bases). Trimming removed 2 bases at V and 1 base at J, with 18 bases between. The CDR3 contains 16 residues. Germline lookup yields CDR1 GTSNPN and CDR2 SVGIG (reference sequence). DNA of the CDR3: TGTGCCTGGAGTTGGGATGGTAGCGCCCGGTCCTACGAGCAGTACTTC. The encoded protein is CAWSWDGSARSYEQYF.

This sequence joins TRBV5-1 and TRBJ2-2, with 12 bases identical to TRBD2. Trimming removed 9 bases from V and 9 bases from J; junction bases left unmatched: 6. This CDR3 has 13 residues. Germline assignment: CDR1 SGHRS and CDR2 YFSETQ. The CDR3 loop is CATATSGGRELFF. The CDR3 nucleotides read TGCGCCACCGCTACTAGCGGGGGGCGGGAGCTGTTTTTT.

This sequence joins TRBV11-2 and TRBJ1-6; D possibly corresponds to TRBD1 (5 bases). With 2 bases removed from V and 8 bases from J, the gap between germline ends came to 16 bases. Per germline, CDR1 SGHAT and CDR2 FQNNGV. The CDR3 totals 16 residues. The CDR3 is CASSLRPGDDYSPLHF. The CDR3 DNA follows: TGTGCCAGCAGCTTACGTCCGGGGGACGATTATTCACCCCTCCACTTT.

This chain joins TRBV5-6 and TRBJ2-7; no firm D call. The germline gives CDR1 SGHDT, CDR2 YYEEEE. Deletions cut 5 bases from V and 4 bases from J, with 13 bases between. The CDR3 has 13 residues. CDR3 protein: CASSYSMKYEQYF. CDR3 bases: TGTGCCAGCAGTTATTCCATGAAATACGAGCAGTACTTC. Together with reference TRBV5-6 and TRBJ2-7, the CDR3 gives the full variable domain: DAGVTQSPTHLIKTRGQQVTLRCSPKSGHDTVSWYQQALGQGPQFIFQYYEEEERQRGNFPDRFSGHQFPNYSSELNVNALLLGDSALYLCASSYSMKYEQYFGPGTRLTVT.

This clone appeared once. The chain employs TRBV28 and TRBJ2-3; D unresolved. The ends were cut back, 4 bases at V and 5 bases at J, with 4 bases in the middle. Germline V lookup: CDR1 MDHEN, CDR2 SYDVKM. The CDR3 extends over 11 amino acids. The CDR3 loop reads CASSYGDTQYF. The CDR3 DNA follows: TGTGCCAGCAGTTACGGAGATACGCAGTATTTT. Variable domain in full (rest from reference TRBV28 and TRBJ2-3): DVKVTQSSRYLVKRTGEKVFLECVQDMDHENMFWYRQDPGLGLRLIYFSYDVKMKEKGDIPEGYSVSREKKERFSLILESASTNQTSMYLCASSYGDTQYFGPGTRLTVL.

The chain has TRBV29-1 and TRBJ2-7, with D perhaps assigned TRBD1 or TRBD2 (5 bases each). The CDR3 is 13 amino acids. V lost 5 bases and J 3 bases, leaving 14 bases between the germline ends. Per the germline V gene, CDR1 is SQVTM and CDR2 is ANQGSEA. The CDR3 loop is CSVYGGENYEQYF. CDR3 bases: TGCAGCGTTTATGGGGGAGAAAACTACGAGCAGTACTTC.

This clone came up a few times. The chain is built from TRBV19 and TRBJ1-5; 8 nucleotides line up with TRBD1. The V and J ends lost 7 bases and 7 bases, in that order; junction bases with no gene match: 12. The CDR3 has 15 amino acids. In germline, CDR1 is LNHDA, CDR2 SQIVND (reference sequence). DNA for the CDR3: TGTGCCAGTAATAACCCGCAGACAGGGGTCCAGCCCCAGCATTTT. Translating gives CASNNPQTGVQPQHF.

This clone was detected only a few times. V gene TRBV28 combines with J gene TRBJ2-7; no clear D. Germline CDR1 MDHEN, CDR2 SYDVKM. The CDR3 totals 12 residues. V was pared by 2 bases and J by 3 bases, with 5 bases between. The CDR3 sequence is CASSLAYYEQYF. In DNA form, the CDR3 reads TGTGCCAGCAGTTTAGCGTACTACGAGCAGTACTTC.

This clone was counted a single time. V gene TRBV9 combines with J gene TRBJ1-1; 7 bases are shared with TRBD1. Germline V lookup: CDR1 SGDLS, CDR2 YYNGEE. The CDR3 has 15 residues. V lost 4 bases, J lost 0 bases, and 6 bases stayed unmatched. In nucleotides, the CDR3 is TGTGCCAGCAGCCCTCGGGACAGATTGAACACTGAAGCTTTCTTT. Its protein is CASSPRDRLNTEAFF.

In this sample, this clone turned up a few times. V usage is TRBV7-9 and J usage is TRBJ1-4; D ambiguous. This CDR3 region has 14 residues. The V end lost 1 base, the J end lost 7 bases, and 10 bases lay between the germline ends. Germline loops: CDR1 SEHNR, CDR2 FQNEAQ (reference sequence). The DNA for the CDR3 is TGTGCCAGCAGCTTAGTCACCAGAGGTGAAAAACTGTTTTTT. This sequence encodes CASSLVTRGEKLFF.

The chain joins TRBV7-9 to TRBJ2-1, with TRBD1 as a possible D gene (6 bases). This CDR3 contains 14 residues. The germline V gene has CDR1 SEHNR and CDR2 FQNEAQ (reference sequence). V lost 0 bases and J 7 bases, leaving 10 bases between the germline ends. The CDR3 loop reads CASSLAGARNEQFF. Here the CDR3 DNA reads TGTGCCAGCAGCTTAGCGGGGGCGCGGAATGAGCAGTTCTTC.

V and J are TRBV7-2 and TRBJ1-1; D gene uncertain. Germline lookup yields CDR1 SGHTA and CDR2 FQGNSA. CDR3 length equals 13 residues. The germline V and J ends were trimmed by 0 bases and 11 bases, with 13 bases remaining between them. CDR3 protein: CASSLAPGQNAFF. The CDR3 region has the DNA TGTGCCAGCAGCTTAGCTCCCGGGCAGAACGCTTTCTTT.

The CDR3: CASSEGTANQPQHF. The CDR3 DNA reads as TGTGCCAGCAGCGAAGGTACAGCTAATCAGCCCCAGCATTTT. This chain joins TRBV11-2 and TRBJ1-5; D not certain. With 5 bases removed from V and 4 bases from J, the gap between germline ends came to 12 bases. CDR3 size: 14 residues. The germline gives CDR1 SGHAT, CDR2 FQNNGV.

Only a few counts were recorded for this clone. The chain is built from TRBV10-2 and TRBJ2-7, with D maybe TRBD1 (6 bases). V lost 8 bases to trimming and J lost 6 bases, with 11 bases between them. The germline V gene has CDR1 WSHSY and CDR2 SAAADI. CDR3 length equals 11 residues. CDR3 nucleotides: TGCGCCAGCTCCCTAGGGGGCGAGCAGTACTTC. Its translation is CASSLGGEQYF.

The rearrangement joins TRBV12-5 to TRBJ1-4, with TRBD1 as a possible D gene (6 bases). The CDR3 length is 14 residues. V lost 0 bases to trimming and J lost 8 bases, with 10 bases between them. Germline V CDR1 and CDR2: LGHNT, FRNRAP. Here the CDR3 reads CASGLVRDREKLFF. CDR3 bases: TGTGCTAGTGGTTTGGTACGCGACAGGGAAAAACTGTTTTTT.

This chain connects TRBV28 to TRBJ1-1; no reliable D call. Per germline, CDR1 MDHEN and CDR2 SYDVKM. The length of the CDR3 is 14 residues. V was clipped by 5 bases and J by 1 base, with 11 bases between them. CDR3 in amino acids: CASSPWTRNTEAFF. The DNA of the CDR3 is TGTGCCAGCAGTCCGTGGACGAGGAACACTGAAGCTTTCTTT. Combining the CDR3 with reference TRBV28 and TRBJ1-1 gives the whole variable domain DVKVTQSSRYLVKRTGEKVFLECVQDMDHENMFWYRQDPGLGLRLIYFSYDVKMKEKGDIPEGYSVSREKKERFSLILESASTNQTSMYLCASSPWTRNTEAFFGQGTRLTVV.

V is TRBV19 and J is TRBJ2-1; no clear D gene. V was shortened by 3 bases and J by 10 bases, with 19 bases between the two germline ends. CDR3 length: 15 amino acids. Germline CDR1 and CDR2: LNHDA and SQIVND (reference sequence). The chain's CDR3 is CASSIQPNSGQEQFF. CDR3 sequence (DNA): TGTGCCAGTAGTATCCAGCCCAATTCCGGCCAAGAGCAGTTCTTC.